Shown below are 11 T cell receptor beta chains from a single sample sequenced in a study of blood T cell dynamics during melanoma immunotherapy. Produced via immunoSEQ multiplex PCR; TCRdb's table is partial and in-frame only. Among over 10,000 clones listed, roughly 80% were seen once. Time point specified: pre-treatment baseline. The sample in question was blood, obtained from a patient treated with checkpoint blockade. These receptors originate from a human donor with melanoma.

In this sample, this clone turned up a few times. This chain uses TRBV9 with TRBJ2-5, with no clear D. Looked up from germline, CDR1 is SGDLS and CDR2 is YYNGEE. V lost 2 bases, J lost 5 bases, and 7 bases lay in between. This CDR3 has 12 amino acids. The DNA of the CDR3 is TGTGCCAGCAGCGTTGTGGGGGAGACCCAGTACTTC. Translation: CASSVVGETQYF.

V usage is TRBV7-2 and J usage is TRBJ2-3; no clear D gene. The ends were cut back, 3 bases at V and 5 bases at J, with 3 bases in the middle. The V gene's germline CDR1 is SGHTA and CDR2 FQGNSA. The CDR3 length is 11 residues. CDR3 DNA: TGTGCCAGCAGCTTCTTAGATACGCAGTATTTT. This gives the protein CASSFLDTQYF.

The chain employs TRBV7-2 and TRBJ1-1; D is unclear. The CDR3 contains 13 residues. Germline V CDR1 and CDR2: SGHTA, FQGNSA. V lost 5 bases and J lost 1, with 8 bases in between. This CDR3 reads CASSPPANTEAFF. DNA for the CDR3: TGTGCCAGCAGCCCCCCCGCGAACACTGAAGCTTTCTTT. Drawing the rest from reference TRBV7-2 and TRBJ1-1, the complete variable domain is GAGVSQSPSNKVTEKGKDVELRCDPISGHTALYWYRQSLGQGLEFLIYFQGNSAPDKSGLPSDRFSAERTGGSVSTLTIQRTQQEDSAVYLCASSPPANTEAFFGQGTRLTVV.

The V call is TRBV6-1, the J call TRBJ2-7, with D perhaps given as TRBD1 or TRBD2 (5 bases each). The CDR3 loop spans 13 amino acids. CDR1 MNHNS and CDR2 SASEGT come from the germline V gene. The V gene lost 6 bases and the J gene lost 5 bases, with 14 bases spanning the gap. The CDR3, as DNA: TGTGCCAGCAGAGGGACCACTCGGCACGAGCAGTACTTC. This codes for CASRGTTRHEQYF.

The chain has TRBV4-1 and TRBJ2-1; D remains ambiguous. Trimming removed 4 bases at V and 7 bases at J, with 20 bases between. From germline, CDR1 is MGHRA and CDR2 YSYEKL. There are 16 residues in the CDR3. CDR3 DNA: TGCGCCAGCAGCCCCGATACTGGGGTTCCCGGGAATGAGCAGTTCTTC. This sequence encodes CASSPDTGVPGNEQFF.

A single count supports this clone. J is TRBJ2-6 and V is TRBV7-2; D uncertain. V shed 1 base and J shed 2 bases, with 6 bases lying between them. This CDR3 contains 15 residues. Germline loops: CDR1 SGHTA, CDR2 FQGNSA. CDR3 DNA: TGTGCCAGCAGCTTAGTCCGGCCTGGGGCCAACGTCCTGACTTTC. It yields the protein CASSLVRPGANVLTF.

CDR3 nucleotides: TGTGCCAGCAGTGGACCTAGGGTAGTCGATTCCGGGGAGCTGTTTTTT. Translation: CASSGPRVVDSGELFF. The chain links TRBV25-1 to TRBJ2-2, with D hard to call. The CDR3 has 16 residues. Germline assignment: CDR1 MGHDK and CDR2 SYGVNS. Trimming took 4 bases from V and 6 from J, leaving 18 bases between them.

The chain carries TRBV29-1 and TRBJ1-6; D perhaps matches TRBD1 (5 bases). Germline values: CDR1 SQVTM, CDR2 ANQGSEA. V dropped 5 bases and J dropped 7 bases, with 15 bases sitting between them. The CDR3 has 14 amino acids. The CDR3 DNA reads TGCAGCGTTCGCCAGGGAAGTCTGAATTCACCCCTCCACTTT. Translated: CSVRQGSLNSPLHF.

The chain links TRBV7-2 to TRBJ2-3; 8 positions match TRBD2. After removal of 1 base from V and 5 bases from J, the junction contained 11 bases not matched to a gene. In germline, CDR1 is SGHTA, CDR2 FQGNSA. The CDR3 extends over 17 amino acids. The CDR3 loop is CASSLEYSGGPRDTQYF. Here the CDR3 DNA reads TGTGCCAGCAGCTTAGAGTATTCGGGAGGGCCCCGAGATACGCAGTATTTT.

V is TRBV4-1 and J is TRBJ2-3; unclear D gene. Trimming pared 3 bases from V and 4 bases from J, leaving 14 bases between. This CDR3 comprises 15 residues. Germline V gene lookup returns CDR1 MGHRA and CDR2 YSYEKL. The CDR3 loop reads CASSHEVQGPDTQYF. As DNA, the CDR3 is TGCGCCAGCAGCCATGAAGTACAAGGCCCAGATACGCAGTATTTT.

The chain uses TRBV5-1 and TRBJ1-5; D possibly corresponds to TRBD1 (5 bases). V was trimmed by 1 base and J by 4 bases, leaving 9 bases between them. The germline V gene has CDR1 SGHRS and CDR2 YFSETQ. The length of the CDR3 is 14 residues. The CDR3 sequence: CASSLIGGNQPQHF. CDR3 DNA sequence: TGCGCCAGCAGCTTGATCGGGGGTAATCAGCCCCAGCATTTT.